Listed here are 15 T cell receptor beta chains from one sample, sequenced in a study of tumor-infiltrating lymphocytes in primary liver carcinoma. Extraction also yielded germline DNA, while blood RNA was obtained from unsorted whole blood. Constant-region priming of around 490 ng total RNA yielded TCR beta cDNA. It was through three nested multiplex PCR rounds of slightly modified ARM-PCR that TCR beta libraries arose. Running 10 cycles apiece, the first two PCR rounds relied on TRBV1-TRBV30 forward primers together with a C-beta reverse primer. A single record per CDR3 protein comes from TCRdb applying MiXCR to the multiplex PCR reads. The top ten hold about 9.4% of the sample, which has 250,000 to 400,000 distinct CDR3 sequences, 55% to 65% seen once. What was sequenced was peripheral blood. The receptors originated from a man between 35 and 55 years old with primary liver carcinoma and hepatitis B virus infection.

This clonotype was observed many times. This chain joins TRBV6-5 and TRBJ2-7, with 9 bases that match TRBD1. Germline CDR1 is MNHEY and CDR2 is SVGAGI. Germline trimming cut 9 bases from V and 4 bases from J; bases unmatched to any gene: 13. The CDR3 has 15 residues. CDR3 protein: CASSPSGQGFYEQYF. CDR3 DNA sequence: TGTGCCAGTTCGCCATCGGGACAGGGTTTTTACGAGCAGTACTTC.

There are many counts of this clonotype. The chain couples TRBV4-2 to TRBJ1-2, with D perhaps TRBD1 (5 bases). Trimming shortened V by 1 base and J by 4 bases, and 10 bases separated the two germline ends. The germline CDR1 and CDR2 sequences are LGHNA and YNFKEQ. The CDR3 covers 14 residues. CDR3 loop: CASSQADSSYGYTF. The CDR3 DNA reads TGTGCCAGCAGCCAAGCAGACAGCTCCTATGGCTACACCTTC.

This clonotype turned up a few times. This chain connects TRBV5-6 to TRBJ2-1, with D possibly matching TRBD1 (6 bases). The CDR3 runs 15 residues. Germline CDR1 is SGHDT and CDR2 is YYEEEE. V was clipped by 4 bases and J by 6 bases, with 17 bases between them. The CDR3 protein is CASSIGGLVSNEQFF. The CDR3 coding sequence is TGTGCCAGCAGCATAGGGGGATTGGTAAGCAATGAGCAGTTCTTC.

As regards this clonotype: It may be a read error: a sequence one base away is much more abundant. The chain uses TRBV24-1 and TRBJ1-1; D remains unclear. CDR1 KGHDR and CDR2 SFDVKD come from the germline V gene. The ends were cut back, 8 bases at V and 1 base at J, with 10 bases in the middle. CDR3 length: 13 amino acids. DNA of the CDR3: TGTGCCACCATGGGTGACCCGAACACTGAAGCTTTCTTT. It yields the protein CATMGDPNTEAFF.

V is TRBV7-6 and J is TRBJ2-1, with D tentatively TRBD2 (5 bases). V was shortened by 1 base and J by 4 bases, with 11 bases between the two germline ends. In germline, CDR1 is SGHVS, CDR2 FNYEAQ. The CDR3 is 15 residues long. This CDR3 is CASSLGGSIYNEQFF. The CDR3 bases are TGTGCCAGCAGCTTAGGCGGGTCAATTTACAATGAGCAGTTCTTC.

The table lists this clonotype with a count of one. In this CDR3 the conserved last residue, phenylalanine or tryptophan, is missing, so a read error is likely. This rearrangement joins TRBV6-6 to TRBJ2-3; 8 bases map to TRBD2. Germline trimming cut 2 bases from V and 3 bases from J; bases unmatched to any gene: 16. CDR1 and CDR2 (germline): MNHNY, SVGAGI (reference sequence). The CDR3 contains 19 residues. CDR3 nucleotide sequence: TGTGCCAGCAGTTACAAAACCCGGGGACTTGCGGGAGGAACAGATACGCAGTATTCT. As protein: CASSYKTRGLAGGTDTQYS.

Only a few counts were recorded for this clonotype. This chain connects TRBV5-1 to TRBJ2-1; no reliable D call. Deletions cut 3 bases from V and 7 bases from J, with 8 bases between. The CDR3 totals 12 residues. The germline gives CDR1 SGHRS, CDR2 YFSETQ. In DNA, the CDR3 is TGCGCCAGCAGCTGGGCTTCTAATGAGCAGTTCTTC. Translating it yields CASSWASNEQFF.

The CDR3 protein is CANTVGPGATYEQYF. The CDR3 DNA is TGTGCCAACACCGTGGGGCCGGGGGCGACATACGAGCAGTACTTC. The chain combines TRBV11-1 with TRBJ2-7; D may correspond to TRBD1 or TRBD2 (6 bases each). Germline V CDR1 and CDR2: SGHAT, FQDESV (reference sequence). Trimming took 10 bases from V and 4 from J, leaving 23 bases between them. The CDR3 runs to 15 residues.

Concerning this clonotype: A much bigger clone sits one base away, suggesting this may be a read error. The genes are TRBV4-2 and TRBJ1-2; no firm D call. Between the trimmed V and J ends, which lost 0 bases and 7 bases, there was a span of 18 bases. From germline, CDR1 is LGHNA and CDR2 YNFKEQ. CDR3 length equals 16 residues. CDR3 sequence: CASSQDRRADGPGYTF. CDR3 coding DNA: TGTGCCAGCAGCCAAGATAGACGGGCCGATGGTCCTGGCTACACCTTC.

Points on this clonotype: A junction boundary mismatches the germline segment, possibly from a read error. The CDR3 here is CDSSLVLGSTDTQYF. CDR3 bases: TGTGACAGCAGCTTGGTTTTGGGGTCCACAGATACGCAGTATTTT. V is TRBV5-5 and J is TRBJ2-3; D is uncertain. This CDR3 has 15 residues. In germline, CDR1 is SGHKS, CDR2 YYEKEE (reference sequence).

In this sample, this clonotype turned up once. The chain carries TRBV12-3 or TRBV12-4 and TRBJ1-6, with D perhaps TRBD1 (6 bases). The CDR3 contains 14 residues. CDR3 region: CVTSITGPNSPLHF. As DNA, the CDR3 is TGTGTCACCTCGATTACAGGGCCCAATTCACCCCTCCACTTT.

About this clonotype itself: This may be a read error, as it is one base from a much larger clone. V is TRBV10-3 and J is TRBJ2-5; 7 nucleotides agree with TRBD2. V dropped 10 bases and J dropped 5; count of bases not matched to a gene: 10. Germline V CDR1 and CDR2: ENHRY, SYGVKD. The CDR3 loop spans 13 amino acids. This CDR3 is CATRVRGWETQYF. The CDR3 DNA follows: TGTGCCACGAGAGTGCGGGGGTGGGAGACCCAGTACTTC.

The chain uses TRBV4-1 and TRBJ2-7; D possibly uses TRBD1 or TRBD2 (5 bases each). This CDR3 comprises 13 residues. Trimming removed 7 bases at V and 5 bases at J, with 15 bases between. Per the germline V gene, CDR1 is MGHRA and CDR2 is YSYEKL. The CDR3 region is CASNFAGTHEQYF. CDR3 DNA sequence: TGCGCCAGCAACTTTGCAGGGACCCACGAGCAGTACTTC.

This clonotype was seen a handful of times. V usage is TRBV5-1 and J usage is TRBJ1-1; the match to TRBD1 covers 8 bases. The CDR3 is made up of 14 amino acids. With 5 bases clipped from V and 0 bases from J, the junction kept 3 bases outside the gene matches. CDR1 and CDR2 from the germline V gene are SGHRS and YFSETQ. The chain's CDR3 is CASSGDRMNTEAFF. Here the CDR3 DNA reads TGCGCCAGCAGTGGGGACAGGATGAACACTGAAGCTTTCTTT. Full variable domain (outside the CDR3, taken from reference TRBV5-1 and TRBJ1-1): KAGVTQTPRYLIKTRGQQVTLSCSPISGHRSVSWYQQTPGQGLQFLFEYFSETQRNKGNFPGRFSGRQFSNSRSEMNVSTLELGDSALYLCASSGDRMNTEAFFGQGTRLTVV.

As regards this clonotype: The CDR3 does not close with the conserved phenylalanine or tryptophan, likely indicating a read error. The V and J genes are TRBV6-2 or TRBV6-3 and TRBJ2-7; D gene uncertain. The germline gives CDR1 MNHEY, CDR2 SVGEGT. V was pared by 8 bases and J by 3 bases, with 17 bases between. The CDR3 has 14 amino acids. CDR3 residues: CASGPLIHDYEQYL. The CDR3, as DNA: TGTGCCAGCGGCCCCCTAATTCACGACTACGAGCAGTACCTC.